This T cell receptor (beta chain) came from a study of shared clonotypes between healthy human individuals. Study details: Samples came from two female and a few male donors aged 18 to 49.

The assay was immunoSEQ multiplex PCR, and TCRdb's table has in-frame clones only and misses some. The sample carries approximately 1.5 million clones, 97% to 99% recorded once. V was pared by 5 bases and J by 7 bases, with 5 bases of the junction left unmatched. CDR1 and CDR2 from the germline V gene are MNHNS and SASEGT. The CDR3 is made up of 14 amino acids. The receptor was isolated from a man aged 30 to 45 in good health. This rearrangement joins TRBV6-1 to TRBJ1-6; 7 nucleotides match TRBD1. Sample: naive CD4+ T cells sorted from blood. Subset meaning: CD45RA+ positively selected. CDR3 region: CASSNDRANSPLHF. CDR3 in DNA: TGTGCCAGCAGTAATGACAGGGCAAATTCACCCCTCCACTTT.